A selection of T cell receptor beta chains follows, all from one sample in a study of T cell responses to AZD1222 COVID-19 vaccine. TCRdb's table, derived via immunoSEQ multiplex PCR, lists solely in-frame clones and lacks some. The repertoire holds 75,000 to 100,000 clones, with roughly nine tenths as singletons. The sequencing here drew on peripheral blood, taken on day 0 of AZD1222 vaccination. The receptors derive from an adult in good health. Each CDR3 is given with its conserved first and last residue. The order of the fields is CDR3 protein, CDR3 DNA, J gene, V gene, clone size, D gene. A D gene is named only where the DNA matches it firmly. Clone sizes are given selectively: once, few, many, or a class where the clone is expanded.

CDR3 protein: CAWSVRGLETQYF
CDR3 DNA: TGTGCCTGGAGTGTACGAGGGTTGGAGACCCAGTACTTC
J gene: TRBJ2-5
V gene: TRBV30
clone size: NA
D gene: NA

CDR3 protein: CASRLRIIGADTQYF
CDR3 DNA: TGTGCCAGCAGACTCCGGATTATCGGGGCAGATACGCAGTATTTT
J gene: TRBJ2-3
V gene: TRBV28
clone size: NA
D gene: NA

CDR3 protein: CASSSVPPGGETQYF
CDR3 DNA: TGTGCCAGCAGCTCCGTACCGCCCGGGGGAGAGACCCAGTACTTC
J gene: TRBJ2-5
V gene: TRBV5-5
clone size: NA
D gene: NA

CDR3 protein: CASSPPGRDGNTIYF
CDR3 DNA: TGTGCCAGCTCACCCCCGGGACGCGACGGAAACACCATATATTTT
J gene: TRBJ1-3
V gene: TRBV18
clone size: NA
D gene: NA

CDR3 protein: CATSGVGTGNNEQFF
CDR3 DNA: TGTGCCACCAGTGGTGTCGGGACAGGTAACAATGAGCAGTTCTTC
J gene: TRBJ2-1
V gene: TRBV24-1
clone size: NA
D gene: TRBD1

CDR3 protein: CASSLEGGHTGELFF
CDR3 DNA: TGTGCCAGCAGCTTGGAAGGAGGCCACACCGGGGAGCTGTTTTTT
J gene: TRBJ2-2
V gene: TRBV5-4
clone size: NA
D gene: NA

CDR3 protein: CASSYSMGAGGTEAFF
CDR3 DNA: TGTGCCAGCAGTTACTCGATGGGGGCCGGCGGAACTGAAGCTTTCTTT
J gene: TRBJ1-1
V gene: TRBV6-2/TRBV6-3
clone size: NA
D gene: NA

CDR3 protein: CSASPTSGSWNEQFF
CDR3 DNA: TGCAGTGCTAGTCCGACTAGCGGAAGCTGGAATGAGCAGTTCTTC
J gene: TRBJ2-1
V gene: TRBV20-1
clone size: NA
D gene: TRBD2

CDR3 protein: CASSYSGGQGDEQFF
CDR3 DNA: TGTGCCAGCAGTTACTCGGGCGGACAGGGCGATGAGCAGTTCTTC
J gene: TRBJ2-1
V gene: TRBV6-5
clone size: NA
D gene: TRBD1

CDR3 protein: CASSLTLAGGQEQYF
CDR3 DNA: TGTGCCAGCAGTTTAACTTTAGCGGGAGGGCAAGAGCAGTACTTC
J gene: TRBJ2-7
V gene: TRBV28
clone size: NA
D gene: TRBD2

CDR3 protein: CASNAPVNEQYF
CDR3 DNA: TGTGCCAGCAACGCCCCGGTCAACGAGCAGTACTTC
J gene: TRBJ2-7
V gene: TRBV6-5
clone size: NA
D gene: NA

CDR3 protein: CASSPVGSTDTQYF
CDR3 DNA: TGTGCCAGCTCACCGGTGGGGAGCACAGATACGCAGTATTTT
J gene: TRBJ2-3
V gene: TRBV18
clone size: once
D gene: NA

CDR3 protein: CATSDLGQGKETQYF
CDR3 DNA: TGTGCCACCAGTGATTTGGGACAGGGTAAGGAGACCCAGTACTTC
J gene: TRBJ2-5
V gene: TRBV24-1
clone size: NA
D gene: TRBD1

CDR3 protein: CASSGGQSNQPQHF
CDR3 DNA: TGTGCCAGCAGCGGGGGACAGAGCAATCAGCCCCAGCATTTT
J gene: TRBJ1-5
V gene: TRBV7-9
clone size: NA
D gene: TRBD1

CDR3 protein: CASTNHLGELFF
CDR3 DNA: TGTGCCAGCACAAACCACCTGGGGGAGCTGTTTTTT
J gene: TRBJ2-2
V gene: TRBV7-9
clone size: NA
D gene: NA

CDR3 protein: CASSLAKALPYEQYF
CDR3 DNA: TGTGCCAGCAGCTTAGCTAAAGCGCTACCCTACGAGCAGTACTTC
J gene: TRBJ2-7
V gene: TRBV11-2
clone size: NA
D gene: NA

CDR3 protein: CATSAGDRLYGYTF
CDR3 DNA: TGTGCCACCAGTGCCGGGGACAGACTATATGGCTACACCTTC
J gene: TRBJ1-2
V gene: TRBV24-1
clone size: NA
D gene: TRBD1

CDR3 protein: CASSFSGRMIEQYF
CDR3 DNA: TGTGCCAGCAGCTTTAGCGGGAGGATGATCGAGCAGTACTTC
J gene: TRBJ2-7
V gene: TRBV27
clone size: NA
D gene: TRBD2

CDR3 protein: CASSPDRAYNEQFF
CDR3 DNA: TGTGCCAGCAGTCCCGACAGGGCTTACAATGAGCAGTTCTTC
J gene: TRBJ2-1
V gene: TRBV6-5
clone size: NA
D gene: TRBD1

CDR3 protein: CASSPTGQNYGYTF
CDR3 DNA: TGTGCCAGCTCACCCACGGGACAGAACTATGGCTACACCTTC
J gene: TRBJ1-2
V gene: TRBV18
clone size: NA
D gene: TRBD1

CDR3 protein: CASSPGLGGTEAFF
CDR3 DNA: TGTGCCAGCAGTCCGGGCCTGGGGGGCACTGAAGCTTTCTTT
J gene: TRBJ1-1
V gene: TRBV27
clone size: NA
D gene: NA

CDR3 protein: CASSPGQGVTQYF
CDR3 DNA: TGTGCCAGCAGCCCCGGACAGGGCGTGACCCAGTACTTC
J gene: TRBJ2-5
V gene: TRBV6-5
clone size: NA
D gene: TRBD1

CDR3 protein: CASSEGPASYEQYF
CDR3 DNA: TGTGCCAGCAGTGAAGGTCCAGCCTCCTACGAGCAGTACTTC
J gene: TRBJ2-7
V gene: TRBV6-1
clone size: NA
D gene: NA

CDR3 protein: CASSLEDTGTGGFQPQHF
CDR3 DNA: TGTGCCAGCAGCTTGGAAGATACCGGGACAGGGGGCTTTCAGCCCCAGCATTTT
J gene: TRBJ1-5
V gene: TRBV5-7
clone size: NA
D gene: TRBD1

CDR3 protein: CASSSGSGPYEQYF
CDR3 DNA: TGTGCCAGCAGTAGCGGGAGCGGGCCCTACGAGCAGTACTTC
J gene: TRBJ2-7
V gene: TRBV6-2/TRBV6-3
clone size: NA
D gene: TRBD2

CDR3 protein: CASSPLGLRGNEQFF
CDR3 DNA: TGCGCCAGCAGCCCCCTAGGGTTGCGGGGCAATGAGCAGTTCTTC
J gene: TRBJ2-1
V gene: TRBV4-1
clone size: NA
D gene: NA

CDR3 protein: CASSQEGRDTQYF
CDR3 DNA: TGTGCCAGCAGCCAAGAAGGGAGGGATACGCAGTATTTT
J gene: TRBJ2-3
V gene: TRBV3-1/TRBV3-2
clone size: NA
D gene: NA

CDR3 protein: CASSSQGTSGSHEQFF
CDR3 DNA: TGTGCCAGCAGCTCTCAAGGGACTAGCGGGAGCCATGAGCAGTTCTTC
J gene: TRBJ2-1
V gene: TRBV7-2
clone size: NA
D gene: TRBD2

CDR3 protein: CASSLAEGDSEKLFF
CDR3 DNA: TGTGCCAGCAGCTTAGCAGAGGGGGATAGCGAAAAACTGTTTTTT
J gene: TRBJ1-4
V gene: TRBV7-9
clone size: once
D gene: NA